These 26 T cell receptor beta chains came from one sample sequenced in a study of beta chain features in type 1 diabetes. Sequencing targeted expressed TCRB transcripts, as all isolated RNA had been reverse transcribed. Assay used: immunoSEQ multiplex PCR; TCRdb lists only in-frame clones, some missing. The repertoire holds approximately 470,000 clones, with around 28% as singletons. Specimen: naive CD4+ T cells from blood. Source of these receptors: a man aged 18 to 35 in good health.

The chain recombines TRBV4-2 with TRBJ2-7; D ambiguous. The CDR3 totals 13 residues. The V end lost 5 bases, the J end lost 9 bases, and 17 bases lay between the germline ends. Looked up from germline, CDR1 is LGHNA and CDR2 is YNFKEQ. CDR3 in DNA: TGTGCCAGCAGCACCCGAGTCACGTTCGGGCAGTACTTC. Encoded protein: CASSTRVTFGQYF.

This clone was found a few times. CDR3 sequence reads: CASSYQGGSSYEQYF. The CDR3 coding sequence is TGTGCCAGCAGTTACCAGGGAGGGAGCTCCTACGAGCAGTACTTC. V gene TRBV6-5 combines with J gene TRBJ2-7; 7 bases map to TRBD2. V shed 2 bases, J shed 0 bases, and the junction held 4 bases outside the gene matches. The germline V gene has CDR1 MNHEY and CDR2 SVGAGI. CDR3 length equals 15 residues.

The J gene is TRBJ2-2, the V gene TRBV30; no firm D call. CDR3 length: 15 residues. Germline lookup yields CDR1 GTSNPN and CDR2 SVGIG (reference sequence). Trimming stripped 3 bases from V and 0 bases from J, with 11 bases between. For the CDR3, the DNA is TGTGCCTGGAGACATGAGACAACGAACACCGGGGAGCTGTTTTTT. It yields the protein CAWRHETTNTGELFF.

The CDR3 region is CASSPQGATGNQPQHF. Here the CDR3 DNA reads TGTGCCAGCTCTCCGCAGGGGGCGACGGGCAATCAGCCCCAGCATTTT. The chain couples TRBV18 to TRBJ1-5; 8 nucleotides agree with TRBD1. Germline V gene data show CDR1 as KGHSH and CDR2 as LQKENI. The CDR3 loop spans 16 amino acids. V lost 6 bases to trimming and J lost 2 bases; unmatched junction nucleotides: 9.

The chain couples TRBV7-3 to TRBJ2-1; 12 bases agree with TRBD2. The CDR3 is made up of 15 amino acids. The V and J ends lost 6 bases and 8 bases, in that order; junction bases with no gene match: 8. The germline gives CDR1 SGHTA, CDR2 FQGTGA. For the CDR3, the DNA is TGTGCCAGCAGTGCGACTAGCGGGAGCCTCGATGAGCAGTTCTTC. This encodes CASSATSGSLDEQFF.

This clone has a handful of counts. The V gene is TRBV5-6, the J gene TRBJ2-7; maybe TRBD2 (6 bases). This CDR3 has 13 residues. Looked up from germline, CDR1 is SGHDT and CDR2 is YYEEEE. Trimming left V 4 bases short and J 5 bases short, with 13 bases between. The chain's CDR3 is CASSPGLLHEQYF. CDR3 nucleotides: TGTGCCAGCAGCCCGGGACTGTTACACGAGCAGTACTTC.

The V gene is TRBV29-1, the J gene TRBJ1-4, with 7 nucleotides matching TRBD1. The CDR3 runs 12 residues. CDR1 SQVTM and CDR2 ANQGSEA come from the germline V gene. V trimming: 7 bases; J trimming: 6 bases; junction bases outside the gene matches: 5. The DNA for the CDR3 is TGCAGCGGACAGGGAGGGGATGAAAAACTGTTTTTT. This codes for CSGQGGDEKLFF.

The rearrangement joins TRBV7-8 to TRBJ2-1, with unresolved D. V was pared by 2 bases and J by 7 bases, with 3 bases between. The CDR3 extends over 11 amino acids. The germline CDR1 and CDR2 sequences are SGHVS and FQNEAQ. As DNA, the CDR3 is TGTGCCAGCAGCTTAAGGAATGAGCAGTTCTTC. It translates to CASSLRNEQFF.

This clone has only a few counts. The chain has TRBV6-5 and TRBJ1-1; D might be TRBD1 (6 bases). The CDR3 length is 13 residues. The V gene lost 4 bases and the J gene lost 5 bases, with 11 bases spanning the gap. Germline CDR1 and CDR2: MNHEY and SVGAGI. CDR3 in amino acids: CASSLQGVTEAFF. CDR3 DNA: TGTGCCAGCAGTTTACAGGGTGTAACTGAAGCTTTCTTT.

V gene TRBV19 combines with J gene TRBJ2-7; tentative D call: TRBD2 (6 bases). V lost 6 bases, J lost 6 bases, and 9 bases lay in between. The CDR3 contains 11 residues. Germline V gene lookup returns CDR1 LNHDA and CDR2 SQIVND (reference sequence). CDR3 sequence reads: CASSGSREQYF. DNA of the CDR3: TGTGCCAGTAGCGGGAGTCGCGAGCAGTACTTC.

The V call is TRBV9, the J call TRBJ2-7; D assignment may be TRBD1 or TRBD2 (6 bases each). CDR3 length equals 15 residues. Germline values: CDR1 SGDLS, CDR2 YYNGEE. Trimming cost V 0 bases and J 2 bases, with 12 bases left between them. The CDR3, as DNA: TGTGCCAGCAGCGTAGGGGGGGCAGCAGCCTACGAGCAGTACTTC. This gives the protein CASSVGGAAAYEQYF.

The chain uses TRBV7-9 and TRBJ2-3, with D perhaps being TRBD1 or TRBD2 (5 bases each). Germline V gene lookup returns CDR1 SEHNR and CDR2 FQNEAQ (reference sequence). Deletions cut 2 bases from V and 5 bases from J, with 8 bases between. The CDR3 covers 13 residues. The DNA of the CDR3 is TGTGCCAGCAGCTTAATTGGGGGAGATACGCAGTATTTT. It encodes CASSLIGGDTQYF. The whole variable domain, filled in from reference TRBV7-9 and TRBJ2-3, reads DTGVSQNPRHKITKRGQNVTFRCDPISEHNRLYWYRQTLGQGPEFLTYFQNEAQLEKSRLLSDRFSAERPKGSFSTLEIQRTEQGDSAMYLCASSLIGGDTQYFGPGTRLTVL.

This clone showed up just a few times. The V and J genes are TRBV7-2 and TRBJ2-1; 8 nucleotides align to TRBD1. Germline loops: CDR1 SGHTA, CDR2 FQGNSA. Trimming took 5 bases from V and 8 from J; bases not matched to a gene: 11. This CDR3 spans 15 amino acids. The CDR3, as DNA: TGTGCCAGCAGCAATTCCGGACAGGGTTGGTATGAGCAGTTCTTC. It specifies CASSNSGQGWYEQFF.

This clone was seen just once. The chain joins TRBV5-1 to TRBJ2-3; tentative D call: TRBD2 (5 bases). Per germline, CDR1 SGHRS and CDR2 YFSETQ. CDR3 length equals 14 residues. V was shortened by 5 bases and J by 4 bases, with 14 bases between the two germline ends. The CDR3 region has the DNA TGCGCCAGCAGTTATTCGAGCGGATCAGATACGCAGTATTTT. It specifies CASSYSSGSDTQYF.

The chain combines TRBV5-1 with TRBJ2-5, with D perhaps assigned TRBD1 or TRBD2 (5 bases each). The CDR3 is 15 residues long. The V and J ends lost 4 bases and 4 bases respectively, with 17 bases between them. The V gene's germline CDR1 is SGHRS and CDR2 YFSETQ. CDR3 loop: CASSGTQGLRETQYF. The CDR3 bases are TGCGCCAGCAGCGGGACGCAGGGTTTACGAGAGACCCAGTACTTC.

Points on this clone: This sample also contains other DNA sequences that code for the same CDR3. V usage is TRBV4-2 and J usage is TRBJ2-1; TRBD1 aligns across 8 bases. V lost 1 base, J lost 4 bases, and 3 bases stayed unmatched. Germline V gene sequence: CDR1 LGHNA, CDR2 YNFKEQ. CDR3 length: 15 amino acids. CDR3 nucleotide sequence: TGTGCCAGCAGCCAAGTTACAGGGGGATACAATGAGCAGTTCTTC. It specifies CASSQVTGGYNEQFF.

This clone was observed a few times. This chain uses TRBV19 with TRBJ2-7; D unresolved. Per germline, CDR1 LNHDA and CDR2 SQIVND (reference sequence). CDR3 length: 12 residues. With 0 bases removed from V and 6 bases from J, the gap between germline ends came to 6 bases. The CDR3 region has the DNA TGTGCCAGTAGTATAGACCCCTCCGAGCAGTACTTC. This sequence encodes CASSIDPSEQYF. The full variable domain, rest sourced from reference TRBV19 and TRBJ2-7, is DGGITQSPKYLFRKEGQNVTLSCEQNLNHDAMYWYRQDPGQGLRLIYYSQIVNDFQKGDIAEGYSVSREKKESFPLTVTSAQKNPTAFYLCASSIDPSEQYFGPGTRLTVT.

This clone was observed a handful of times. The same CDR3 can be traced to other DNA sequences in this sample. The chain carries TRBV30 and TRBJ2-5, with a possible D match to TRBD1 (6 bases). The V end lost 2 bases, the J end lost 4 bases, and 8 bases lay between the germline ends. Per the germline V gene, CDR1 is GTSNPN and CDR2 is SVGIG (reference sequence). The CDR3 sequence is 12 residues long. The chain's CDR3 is CAWSQGRETQYF. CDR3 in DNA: TGTGCCTGGAGTCAGGGGCGAGAGACCCAGTACTTC.

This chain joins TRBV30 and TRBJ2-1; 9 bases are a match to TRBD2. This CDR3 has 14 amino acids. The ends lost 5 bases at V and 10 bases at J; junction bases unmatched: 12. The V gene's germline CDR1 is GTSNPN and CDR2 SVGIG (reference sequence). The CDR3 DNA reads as TGTGCCTGGGTGCCCCTAGCGGGGAAAAGGGAGCAGTTCTTC. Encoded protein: CAWVPLAGKREQFF.

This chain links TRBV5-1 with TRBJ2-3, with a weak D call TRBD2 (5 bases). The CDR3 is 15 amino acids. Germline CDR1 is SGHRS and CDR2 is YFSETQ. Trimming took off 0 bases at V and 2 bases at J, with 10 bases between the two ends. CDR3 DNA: TGCGCCAGCAGCTTGGTACAGCGGAACACAGATACGCAGTATTTT. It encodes CASSLVQRNTDTQYF.

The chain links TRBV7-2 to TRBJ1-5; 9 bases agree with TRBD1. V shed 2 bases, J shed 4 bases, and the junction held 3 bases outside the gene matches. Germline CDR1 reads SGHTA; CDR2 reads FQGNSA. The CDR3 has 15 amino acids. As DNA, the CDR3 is TGTGCCAGCAGCTTACGGACAGGGGAGAATCAGCCCCAGCATTTT. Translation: CASSLRTGENQPQHF.

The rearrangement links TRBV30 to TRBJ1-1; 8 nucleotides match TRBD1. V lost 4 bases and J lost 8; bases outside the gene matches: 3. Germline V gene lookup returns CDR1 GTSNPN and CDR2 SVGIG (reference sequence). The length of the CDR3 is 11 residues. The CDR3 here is CAWNGQGEAFF. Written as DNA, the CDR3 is TGTGCCTGGAATGGACAGGGCGAAGCTTTCTTT. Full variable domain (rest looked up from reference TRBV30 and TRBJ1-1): SQTIHQWPATLVQPVGSPLSLECTVEGTSNPNLYWYRQAAGRGLQLLFYSVGIGQISSEVPQNLSASRPQDRQFILSSKKLLLSDSGFYLCAWNGQGEAFFGQGTRLTVV.

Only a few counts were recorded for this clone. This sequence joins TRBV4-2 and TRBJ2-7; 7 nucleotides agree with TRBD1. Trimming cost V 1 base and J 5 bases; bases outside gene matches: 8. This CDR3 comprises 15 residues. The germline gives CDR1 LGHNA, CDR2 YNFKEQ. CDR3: CASSQVLQGLDEQYF. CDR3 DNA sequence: TGTGCCAGCAGCCAAGTTCTACAGGGGCTGGACGAGCAGTACTTC.

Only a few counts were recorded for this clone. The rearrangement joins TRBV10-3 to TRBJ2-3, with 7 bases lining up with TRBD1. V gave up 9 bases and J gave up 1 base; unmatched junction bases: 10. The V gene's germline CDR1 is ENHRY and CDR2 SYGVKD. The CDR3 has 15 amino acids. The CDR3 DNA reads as TGTGCCATAGGGACAGCCGCGGATGGCACAGATACGCAGTATTTT. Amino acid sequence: CAIGTAADGTDTQYF.

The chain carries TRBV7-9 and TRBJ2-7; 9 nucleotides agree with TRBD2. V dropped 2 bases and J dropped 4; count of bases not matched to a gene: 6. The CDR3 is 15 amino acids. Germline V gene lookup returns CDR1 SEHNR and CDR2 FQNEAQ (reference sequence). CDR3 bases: TGTGCCAGCAGCTTATTGCGGGAGGGCACTTACGAGCAGTACTTC. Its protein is CASSLLREGTYEQYF.

DNA of the CDR3: TGCGCCAGCCGAAGCCCGGGGAACTCTGGGGCCAACGTCCTGACTTTC. Translating it yields CASRSPGNSGANVLTF. The rearrangement joins TRBV4-1 to TRBJ2-6; a weak D match, TRBD2 (5 bases). There are 16 residues in the CDR3. Per the germline V gene, CDR1 is MGHRA and CDR2 is YSYEKL. Trimming stripped 8 bases from V and 0 bases from J, with 14 bases between.